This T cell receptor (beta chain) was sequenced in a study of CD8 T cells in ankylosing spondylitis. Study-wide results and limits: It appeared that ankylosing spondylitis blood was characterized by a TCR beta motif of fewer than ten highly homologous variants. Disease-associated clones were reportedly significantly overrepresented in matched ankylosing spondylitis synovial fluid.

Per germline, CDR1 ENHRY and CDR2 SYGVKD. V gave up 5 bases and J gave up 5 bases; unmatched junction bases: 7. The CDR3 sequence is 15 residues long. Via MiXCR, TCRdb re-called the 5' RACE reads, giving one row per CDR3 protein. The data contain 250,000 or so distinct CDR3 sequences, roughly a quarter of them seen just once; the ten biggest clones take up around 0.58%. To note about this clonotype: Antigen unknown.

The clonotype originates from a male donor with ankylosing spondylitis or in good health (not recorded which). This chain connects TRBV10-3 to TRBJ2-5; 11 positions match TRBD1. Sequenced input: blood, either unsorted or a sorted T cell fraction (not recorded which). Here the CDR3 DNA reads TGTGCCATCAGTCCGGGACAGGGGGGTTCGGAGACCCAGTACTTC. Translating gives CAISPGQGGSETQYF.